The clone carrying this T cell receptor (beta chain) was counted a few times. This entry belongs to a study of blood T cell repertoires in COVID-19. Turning to the study itself: COVID-19 samples collected from the United States, Italy and Spain covered acute and convalescent phases. T cells, B-cell-depleted T cells, or PBMCs provided the cDNA or gDNA that served as material.

Clones were sequenced by immunoSEQ multiplex PCR, and TCRdb holds only the in-frame ones, with some missing. The table has some 25,000 clones, roughly four fifths seen once. This CDR3 contains 12 residues. Germline V gene lookup returns CDR1 SEHNR and CDR2 FQNEAQ (reference sequence). V was cut by 8 bases and J by 9 bases, with 11 bases left in between. The source of this sequence is a woman in her seventies with COVID-19, enrolled during active disease. Sample: peripheral blood. The chain uses TRBV7-9 and TRBJ1-6, with D hard to call. The CDR3 DNA reads as TGTGCCAGCCAGTCGTTCCGTTCACCCCTCCACTTT. Protein product: CASQSFRSPLHF.